The 18 T cell receptor beta chains listed next were all sequenced from one sample in a study of shared clonotypes between healthy human individuals. Produced via immunoSEQ multiplex PCR; TCRdb's table is partial and in-frame only. Counted here are about 2.1 million clones, roughly 95% occurring once; the ten biggest clones make up around 1.7%. CD45RO negativity and positive selection for CCR7 defined naive CD8 cells, a population that excluded terminally differentiated effector memory CD45RA+ cells. Sequenced material: naive CD8+ T cells from PBMCs. The receptor source for this set is a man aged 18 to 30 in good health. Some clones in this sample may be carry-over from other donors' samples.

The rearrangement uses TRBV4-1 and TRBJ2-7; TRBD2 might be the D (6 bases). CDR1 MGHRA and CDR2 YSYEKL come from the germline V gene. V dropped 1 base and J dropped 4 bases, with 11 bases sitting between them. The CDR3 has 14 amino acids. The CDR3 is CASSQGAGWYEQYF. The CDR3 bases are TGCGCCAGCAGCCAAGGGGCGGGGTGGTACGAGCAGTACTTC.

This clone was seen a few times. V and J are TRBV30 and TRBJ1-2; 7 bases map to TRBD1. CDR1 GTSNPN and CDR2 SVGIG come from the germline V gene (reference sequence). CDR3 size: 14 residues. Losses at the gene ends were 1 base for V and 4 bases for J; bases not matched to a gene: 6. The CDR3 reads CAWSALWDSYGYTF. The CDR3 DNA is TGTGCCTGGAGTGCGTTGTGGGACAGCTATGGCTACACCTTC.

V gene TRBV5-1 combines with J gene TRBJ2-1; TRBD1 agrees at 8 bases. The CDR3 loop spans 15 amino acids. Germline V gene data show CDR1 as SGHRS and CDR2 as YFSETQ. Losses at the gene ends were 2 bases for V and 8 bases for J; bases not matched to a gene: 9. The CDR3, as DNA: TGCGCCAGCAGCTTAGACAGGGGCAGGGACGATGAGCAGTTCTTC. Translation gives CASSLDRGRDDEQFF.

The V call is TRBV18, the J call TRBJ1-5, with 7 bases aligning to TRBD1. Germline values: CDR1 KGHSH, CDR2 LQKENI. V dropped 6 bases and J dropped 4; count of bases not matched to a gene: 12. CDR3 length: 16 residues. The CDR3 nucleotides are TGTGCCAGCTCCCCCACGGGGACAGACTTTAATCAGCCCCAGCATTTT. Residues: CASSPTGTDFNQPQHF.

The V call is TRBV6-5, the J call TRBJ2-2; the D is unclear. This CDR3 has 15 amino acids. The ends were cut back, 7 bases at V and 1 base at J, with 13 bases in the middle. Germline V lookup: CDR1 MNHEY, CDR2 SVGAGI. Here the CDR3 DNA reads TGTGCCAGCACTAATGGGCAGGAGAACACCGGGGAGCTGTTTTTT. Encoded protein: CASTNGQENTGELFF.

The chain joins TRBV5-1 to TRBJ1-2; no reliable D call. CDR1 and CDR2 from the germline V gene are SGHRS and YFSETQ. Trimming removed 0 bases at V and 8 bases at J, with 14 bases between. The CDR3 runs 14 residues. The CDR3 reads CASSLEGLWKGYTF. The CDR3, as DNA: TGCGCCAGCAGCTTGGAAGGGCTGTGGAAGGGCTACACCTTC.

The chain is built from TRBV5-1 and TRBJ2-2; D might be TRBD1 (6 bases). The V and J ends lost 2 bases and 1 base respectively, with 12 bases between them. This CDR3 contains 16 residues. Germline values: CDR1 SGHRS, CDR2 YFSETQ. In nucleotides, the CDR3 is TGCGCCAGCAGCTTACCCTACAGGGAGAACACCGGGGAGCTGTTTTTT. Amino acid sequence: CASSLPYRENTGELFF. Full variable domain (remainder filled in from reference TRBV5-1 and TRBJ2-2): KAGVTQTPRYLIKTRGQQVTLSCSPISGHRSVSWYQQTPGQGLQFLFEYFSETQRNKGNFPGRFSGRQFSNSRSEMNVSTLELGDSALYLCASSLPYRENTGELFFGEGSRLTVL.

This sequence joins TRBV30 and TRBJ2-5; tentatively, D is TRBD1 (5 bases). CDR1 and CDR2 from the germline V gene are GTSNPN and SVGIG (reference sequence). Trimming shortened V by 1 base and J by 13 bases, and 13 bases separated the two germline ends. The CDR3 covers 11 residues. DNA of the CDR3: TGTGCCTGGAGTGCAGGGATTGACCTGTACTTC. It specifies CAWSAGIDLYF. Full variable domain (rest looked up from reference TRBV30 and TRBJ2-5): SQTIHQWPATLVQPVGSPLSLECTVEGTSNPNLYWYRQAAGRGLQLLFYSVGIGQISSEVPQNLSASRPQDRQFILSSKKLLLSDSGFYLCAWSAGIDLYFGPGTRLLVL.

The chain couples TRBV11-2 to TRBJ2-5, with no clear D. The germline V and J ends were trimmed by 0 bases and 5 bases, with 4 bases remaining between them. The V gene's germline CDR1 is SGHAT and CDR2 FQNNGV. The CDR3 consists of 12 residues. CDR3 amino acids: CASSLDLETQYF. CDR3 coding DNA: TGTGCCAGCAGCTTAGATCTCGAGACCCAGTACTTC.

This chain connects TRBV28 to TRBJ2-7; D remains unclear. The CDR3 extends over 13 amino acids. V lost 8 bases and J lost 3, with 14 bases in between. Germline-derived CDR1 and CDR2 are MDHEN and SYDVKM. Here the CDR3 reads CASAPGSLYEQYF. CDR3 coding DNA: TGTGCCAGCGCCCCCGGCAGCCTCTACGAGCAGTACTTC.

This chain links TRBV6-4 with TRBJ1-4; 11 bases are a match to TRBD1. The CDR3 consists of 14 residues. CDR1 and CDR2 (germline): MRHNA, SNTAGT. V shed 4 bases, J shed 8 bases, and the junction held 3 bases outside the gene matches. The CDR3 protein is CASSAGTGGEKLFF. Written as DNA, the CDR3 is TGTGCCAGCAGTGCCGGGACAGGGGGAGAAAAACTGTTTTTT.

This sequence joins TRBV5-8 and TRBJ2-1, with D tentatively TRBD1 (6 bases). Trimming took 6 bases from V and 7 from J, leaving 17 bases between them. The CDR3 length is 14 residues. CDR1 SGHTS and CDR2 YDEGEE come from the germline V gene. This CDR3 reads CASIRKGRGNEQFF. CDR3 bases: TGTGCCAGCATCCGAAAGGGTAGGGGGAATGAGCAGTTCTTC.

J is TRBJ1-2 and V is TRBV7-9, with D unresolved. V was cut by 0 bases and J by 8 bases, with 13 bases left in between. Germline-derived CDR1 and CDR2 are SEHNR and FQNEAQ (reference sequence). The CDR3 is 14 amino acids. Here the CDR3 reads CASSLALQPRGYTF. CDR3 DNA sequence: TGTGCCAGCAGCTTAGCCTTACAGCCTCGCGGCTACACCTTC.

This clone is a singleton in its sample. The chain has TRBV11-1 and TRBJ1-1; TRBD1 matches 10 bases. The CDR3 is made up of 16 amino acids. V shed 5 bases and J 6 bases; nucleotides not matched to a gene: 12. Germline CDR1 SGHAT, CDR2 FQDESV (reference sequence). CDR3 coding DNA: TGTGCCAGCAGCGCCCACGGGCGGGACAGGGGCCCTGAAGCTTTCTTT. Translated: CASSAHGRDRGPEAFF. The full variable domain, its missing parts supplied by reference TRBV11-1 and TRBJ1-1, is EAEVAQSPRYKITEKSQAVAFWCDPISGHATLYWYRQILGQGPELLVQFQDESVVDDSQLPKDRFSAERLKGVDSTLKIQPAELGDSAMYLCASSAHGRDRGPEAFFGQGTRLTVV.

This rearrangement joins TRBV14 to TRBJ1-2; TRBD1 is a possible D gene (5 bases). Germline V gene data show CDR1 as SGHDN and CDR2 as FVKESK. Trimming removed 3 bases at V and 2 bases at J, with 7 bases between. This CDR3 is 13 amino acids long. The CDR3 is CASSHKGNYGYTF. The CDR3 DNA reads as TGTGCCAGCAGCCATAAGGGGAACTATGGCTACACCTTC.

Here the CDR3 reads CASSLQYTGELFF. The DNA for the CDR3 is TGTGCCAGCAGTTTACAGTACACCGGGGAGCTGTTTTTT. The chain is built from TRBV27 and TRBJ2-2, with D hard to call. The CDR3 sequence is 13 residues long. The germline V and J ends were trimmed by 2 bases and 3 bases, with 4 bases remaining between them. From germline, CDR1 is MNHEY and CDR2 SMNVEV (reference sequence).

The genes are TRBV19 and TRBJ2-7; D gene uncertain. Germline V gene data show CDR1 as LNHDA and CDR2 as SQIVND (reference sequence). This CDR3 is built from 14 residues. Trimming left V 5 bases short and J 0 bases short, with 11 bases between. The CDR3 DNA follows: TGTGCCAGTAGTGACGGGTTACCCTCCTACGAGCAGTACTTC. The encoded protein is CASSDGLPSYEQYF.

The V call is TRBV7-8, the J call TRBJ1-1; 8 bases map to TRBD1. Germline V gene sequence: CDR1 SGHVS, CDR2 FQNEAQ. The CDR3 length is 15 residues. J was trimmed by 2 bases and V by 5 bases; bases with no gene match: 7. The CDR3: CASSQRTGFNTEAFF. The CDR3 nucleotides read TGTGCCAGCAGCCAGCGGACAGGGTTTAACACTGAAGCTTTCTTT.